These T cell receptor beta chains were read from a single sample in a study of sequential checkpoint blockade in melanoma. Clones were sequenced by immunoSEQ multiplex PCR, and TCRdb holds only the in-frame ones, with some missing. This table holds 7,000 to 9,500 clones, 60% found once. Sequenced material: CD8+ T cells sorted from blood (inferred from file names), taken from a patient given nivolumab and ipilimumab in sequence. Receptors originate from a human donor with melanoma. Each CDR3 is given with its conserved first and last residue. Each record gives: D gene, J gene, clone size, V gene, CDR3 DNA, CDR3 protein. The D gene is left open where the match is weak. A clone size is listed for some rows: how often the clone was seen (once, few, many), or a class if it is expanded.

D: NA
J: TRBJ2-1
size: many
V: TRBV4-2
DNA: TGTGCCAGCAGCCAAGCCAGGGGGGCCTACAATGAGCAGTTCTTC
CDR3: CASSQARGAYNEQFF

D: TRBD1
J: TRBJ1-2
size: NA
V: TRBV19
DNA: TGTGCCAGTAGTGGGACAGGTCTATACTATGGCTACACCTTC
CDR3: CASSGTGLYYGYTF

D: NA
J: TRBJ1-2
size: NA
V: TRBV7-9
DNA: TGTGCCAGCAGCTTTGGGGGGGCCTATGGCTACACCTTC
CDR3: CASSFGGAYGYTF

D: TRBD2
J: TRBJ2-3
size: NA
V: TRBV27
DNA: TGTGCCAGCAGACAAGGGCTAGCGGGAGTCAAGGTTTCAGATACGCAGTATTTT
CDR3: CASRQGLAGVKVSDTQYF

D: NA
J: TRBJ1-2
size: NA
V: TRBV7-9
DNA: TGTGCCAGCAGCTACGAGTCCAGTTGGGAGTATGGCTACACCTTC
CDR3: CASSYESSWEYGYTF

D: TRBD1
J: TRBJ1-5
size: NA
V: TRBV7-9
DNA: TGTGCCAGCAGCTTAGGAGAGGGGGCGCGAAATCAGCCCCAGCATTTT
CDR3: CASSLGEGARNQPQHF

D: TRBD2
J: TRBJ2-7
size: NA
V: TRBV30
DNA: TGTGCCTGGAGTGGACTAGCGGGAGTTCGCGAGCAGTACTTC
CDR3: CAWSGLAGVREQYF

D: NA
J: TRBJ1-4
size: few
V: TRBV4-1
DNA: TGCGCCAGCAGCCCACGGTGGGCTTCAACTAATGAAAAACTGTTTTTT
CDR3: CASSPRWASTNEKLFF

D: NA
J: TRBJ1-5
size: NA
V: TRBV28
DNA: TGTGCCAGCAGTTTCGGGGGGCCCCAGCATTTT
CDR3: CASSFGGPQHF

D: TRBD1
J: TRBJ1-4
size: NA
V: TRBV23-1
DNA: TGCGCCAGCAGTCAATCGAGATGGGACAGGGGAGCAAAAGAAAAACTGTTTTTT
CDR3: CASSQSRWDRGAKEKLFF

D: TRBD1
J: TRBJ2-7
size: NA
V: TRBV11-2
DNA: TGTGCCAGCAGCTGGGGGACAGTATGGGAGCAGTACTTC
CDR3: CASSWGTVWEQYF

D: NA
J: TRBJ2-7
size: NA
V: TRBV29-1
DNA: TGCAGCGTTGAAGACGATACAGGCGGCTACGAGCAGTACTTC
CDR3: CSVEDDTGGYEQYF

D: TRBD1
J: TRBJ2-7
size: NA
V: TRBV4-1
DNA: TGCGCCAGCAGCCAAGAGGCAGGGGGCGGGTACGAGCAGTACTTC
CDR3: CASSQEAGGGYEQYF

D: TRBD2
J: TRBJ2-7
size: medium-sized
V: TRBV5-6
DNA: TGTGCCAGCAGCTTGTGGGGGGGACCCGAGCAGTACTTC
CDR3: CASSLWGGPEQYF

D: NA
J: TRBJ2-7
size: few
V: TRBV7-9
DNA: TGTGCCAGCAGCCCCCGGACTCCTGCCTACGAGCAGTACTTC
CDR3: CASSPRTPAYEQYF

D: NA
J: TRBJ2-7
size: NA
V: TRBV11-2
DNA: TGTGCCAGCAGCTTAGTCATCTCCTACGAGCAGTACTTC
CDR3: CASSLVISYEQYF

D: NA
J: TRBJ1-1
size: few
V: TRBV12-2
DNA: TGTGCCAGCAGCTTTGGACAAGAAGCTTTCTTT
CDR3: CASSFGQEAFF

D: NA
J: TRBJ2-7
size: NA
V: TRBV7-9
DNA: TGTGCCAGCAGTCCCTCACGGGGGATCTCCTACGAGCAGTACTTC
CDR3: CASSPSRGISYEQYF

D: TRBD1
J: TRBJ2-1
size: NA
V: TRBV19
DNA: TGTGCCAGTTCTCTGGGACAGGGTCCCTACAATGAGCAGTTCTTC
CDR3: CASSLGQGPYNEQFF

D: TRBD2
J: TRBJ2-7
size: NA
V: TRBV4-1
DNA: TGCGCCAGCAGCCAAGATCGGGGGACTAGCGCCCACGAGCAGTACTTC
CDR3: CASSQDRGTSAHEQYF

D: TRBD2
J: TRBJ2-7
size: once
V: TRBV6-5
DNA: TGTGCCAGCAGTTACTCCCCCGGGGGAGGGGAGCAGTACTTC
CDR3: CASSYSPGGGEQYF

D: NA
J: TRBJ1-1
size: NA
V: TRBV7-6
DNA: TGTGCCAGCAGCTCCCGAGGGAGGGGGGCTGAAGCTTTCTTT
CDR3: CASSSRGRGAEAFF

D: NA
J: TRBJ2-7
size: NA
V: TRBV7-9
DNA: TGTGCCAGCAGCTTAGAGGACGGACTCTCCTACGAGCAGTACTTC
CDR3: CASSLEDGLSYEQYF

D: TRBD1
J: TRBJ1-2
size: few
V: TRBV6-5
DNA: TGTGCCAGCAGTGCCCAGGGGGGCGCGAACGGCTACACCTTC
CDR3: CASSAQGGANGYTF

D: NA
J: TRBJ1-4
size: NA
V: TRBV4-1
DNA: TGCGCCAGCAGCCAAGATGTAGCGGGGGCTGAAAAACTGTTTTTT
CDR3: CASSQDVAGAEKLFF

D: NA
J: TRBJ2-1
size: few
V: TRBV19
DNA: TGTGCCAGTAGTATCGGGTTGTACAATGAGCAGTTCTTC
CDR3: CASSIGLYNEQFF

D: TRBD2
J: TRBJ2-7
size: NA
V: TRBV19
DNA: TGTGCCAGTTCGGCGGGAGACCCCTACGAGCAGTACTTC
CDR3: CASSAGDPYEQYF

D: TRBD2
J: TRBJ2-1
size: few
V: TRBV19
DNA: TGTGCCAGTAGTATAGCTAGCGGGAGTAACAATGAGCAGTTCTTC
CDR3: CASSIASGSNNEQFF

D: TRBD2
J: TRBJ2-7
size: NA
V: TRBV9
DNA: TGTGCCAGCAGCGCCTTCCCAAGCGGGGGACCCTACGAGCAGTACTTC
CDR3: CASSAFPSGGPYEQYF

D: NA
J: TRBJ1-1
size: once
V: TRBV9
DNA: TGTGCCAGCAGCCCCCGGGTAGGCACTGAAGCTTTCTTT
CDR3: CASSPRVGTEAFF

D: TRBD1
J: TRBJ2-7
size: few
V: TRBV4-3
DNA: TGCGCCAGCAGCCAGGGACAGGGGGCATACGAGCAGTACTTC
CDR3: CASSQGQGAYEQYF

D: NA
J: TRBJ2-5
size: NA
V: TRBV20-1
DNA: TGCAGTCTAGAAGGCCAGTACTTC
CDR3: CSLEGQYF

D: TRBD2
J: TRBJ2-7
size: NA
V: TRBV5-4
DNA: TGTGCCAGCAGCTCAGACGGGACTAGCGGGAGTGCATCCTACGAGCAGTACTTC
CDR3: CASSSDGTSGSASYEQYF

D: NA
J: TRBJ1-1
size: NA
V: TRBV9
DNA: TGTGCCAGCAGCGTATCCGGGGGGCTAGCGAACACTGAAGCTTTCTTT
CDR3: CASSVSGGLANTEAFF

D: NA
J: TRBJ2-7
size: NA
V: TRBV11-1
DNA: TGTGCCAGCAGCTTAGTAGGGGGCTCCTACGAGCAGTACTTC
CDR3: CASSLVGGSYEQYF

D: TRBD1
J: TRBJ2-7
size: NA
V: TRBV19
DNA: TGTGCCAGTAGTTGGGACAGCTCCTACGAGCAGTACTTC
CDR3: CASSWDSSYEQYF

D: NA
J: TRBJ2-1
size: NA
V: TRBV4-1
DNA: TGCGCCAGCAGGCTAGGCGGCAATGAGCAGTTCTTC
CDR3: CASRLGGNEQFF

D: NA
J: TRBJ1-5
size: NA
V: TRBV10-3
DNA: TGTGCCATCAGACCGACAGACGATAGCAATCAGCCCCAGCATTTT
CDR3: CAIRPTDDSNQPQHF

D: NA
J: TRBJ1-2
size: NA
V: TRBV19
DNA: TGTGCCAGTACCTCCCGCGGCCTTGAATACAACTATGGCTACACCTTC
CDR3: CASTSRGLEYNYGYTF

D: TRBD2
J: TRBJ2-7
size: medium-sized
V: TRBV19
DNA: TGTGCCAGTAGTATGACTAGCGGGAACACCTACGAGCAGTACTTC
CDR3: CASSMTSGNTYEQYF